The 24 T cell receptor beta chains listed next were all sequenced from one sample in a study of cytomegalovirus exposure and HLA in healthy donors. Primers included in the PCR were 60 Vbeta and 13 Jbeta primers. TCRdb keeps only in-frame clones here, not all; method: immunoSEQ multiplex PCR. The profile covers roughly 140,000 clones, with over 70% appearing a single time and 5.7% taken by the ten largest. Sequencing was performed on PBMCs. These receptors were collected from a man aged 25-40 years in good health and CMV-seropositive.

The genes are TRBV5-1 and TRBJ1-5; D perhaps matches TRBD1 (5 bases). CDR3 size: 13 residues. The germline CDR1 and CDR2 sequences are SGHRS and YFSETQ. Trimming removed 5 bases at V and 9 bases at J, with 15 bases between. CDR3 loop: CASRGDSKGPQHF. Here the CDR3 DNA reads TGCGCCAGCAGAGGGGACTCTAAAGGGCCCCAGCATTTT.

The CDR3 spells CASSAQGNEQFF. The CDR3 region has the DNA TGTGCCAGCAGCGCCCAGGGAAATGAGCAGTTCTTC. The V call is TRBV9, the J call TRBJ2-1; weak D call: TRBD1 (5 bases). Trimming shortened V by 3 bases and J by 7 bases, and 8 bases separated the two germline ends. Germline V gives CDR1 SGDLS, CDR2 YYNGEE. CDR3 length: 12 amino acids.

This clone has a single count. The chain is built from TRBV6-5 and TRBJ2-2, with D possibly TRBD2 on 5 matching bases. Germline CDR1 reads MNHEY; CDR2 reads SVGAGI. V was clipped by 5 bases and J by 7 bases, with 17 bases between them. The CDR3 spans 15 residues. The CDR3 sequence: CASSNPGVGNGELFF. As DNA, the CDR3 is TGTGCCAGCAGTAACCCCGGGGTTGGTAACGGGGAGCTGTTTTTT.

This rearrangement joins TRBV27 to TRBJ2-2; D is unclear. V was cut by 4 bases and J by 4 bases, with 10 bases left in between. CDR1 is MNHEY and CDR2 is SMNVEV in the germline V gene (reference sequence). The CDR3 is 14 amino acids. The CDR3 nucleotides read TGTGCCAGCAGTTGGGTACAGAGCACCGGGGAGCTGTTTTTT. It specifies CASSWVQSTGELFF.

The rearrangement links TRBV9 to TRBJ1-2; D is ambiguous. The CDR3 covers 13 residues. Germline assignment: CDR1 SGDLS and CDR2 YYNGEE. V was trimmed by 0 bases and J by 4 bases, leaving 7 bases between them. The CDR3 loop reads CASSVDRFYGYTF. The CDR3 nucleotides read TGTGCCAGCAGCGTAGACAGATTCTATGGCTACACCTTC.

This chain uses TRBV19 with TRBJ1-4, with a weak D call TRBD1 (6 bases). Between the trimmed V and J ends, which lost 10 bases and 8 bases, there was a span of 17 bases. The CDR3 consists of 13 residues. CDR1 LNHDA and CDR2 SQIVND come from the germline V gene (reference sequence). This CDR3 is CATSRGAHEKLFF. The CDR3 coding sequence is TGTGCCACTTCTCGGGGGGCGCACGAAAAACTGTTTTTT.

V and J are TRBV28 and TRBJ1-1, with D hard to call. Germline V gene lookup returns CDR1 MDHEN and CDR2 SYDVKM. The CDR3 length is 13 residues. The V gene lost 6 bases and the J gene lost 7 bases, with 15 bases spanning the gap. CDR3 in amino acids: CASRLPSGIEAFF. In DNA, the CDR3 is TGTGCCAGCAGGCTACCGTCGGGGATTGAAGCTTTCTTT.

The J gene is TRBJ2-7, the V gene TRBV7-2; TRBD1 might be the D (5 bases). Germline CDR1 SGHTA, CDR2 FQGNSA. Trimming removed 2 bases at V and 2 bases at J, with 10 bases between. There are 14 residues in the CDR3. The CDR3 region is CASSLSQGPYEQYF. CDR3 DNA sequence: TGTGCCAGCAGCTTAAGTCAGGGCCCCTACGAGCAGTACTTC.

Written as DNA, the CDR3 is TGTGCCACCTCCCGTGGGCAGGGGGCAGGAAAACTGTTTTTT. Its translation is CATSRGQGAGKLFF. The chain is built from TRBV19 and TRBJ1-4, with 8 bases aligning to TRBD1. The CDR3 runs 14 residues. The ends lost 10 bases at V and 10 bases at J; junction bases unmatched: 14. CDR1 is LNHDA, CDR2 SQIVND, per germline (reference sequence).

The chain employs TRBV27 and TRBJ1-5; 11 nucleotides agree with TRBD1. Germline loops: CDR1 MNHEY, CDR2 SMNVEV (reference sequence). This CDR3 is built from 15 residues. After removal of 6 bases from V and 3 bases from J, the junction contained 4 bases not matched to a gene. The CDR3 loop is CASRSDRGLNQPQHF. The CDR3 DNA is TGTGCCAGCAGATCGGACAGGGGGCTCAATCAGCCCCAGCATTTT.

The CDR3 nucleotides are TGTGCCAGCAGTGAAGGGCTCCGCTACGAGCAGTACTTC. Protein sequence: CASSEGLRYEQYF. The chain links TRBV2 to TRBJ2-7; D is ambiguous. Looked up from germline, CDR1 is SNHLY and CDR2 is FYNNEI. This CDR3 has 13 residues. The V end was cut by 1 base, the J end by 3 bases, with 7 bases between.

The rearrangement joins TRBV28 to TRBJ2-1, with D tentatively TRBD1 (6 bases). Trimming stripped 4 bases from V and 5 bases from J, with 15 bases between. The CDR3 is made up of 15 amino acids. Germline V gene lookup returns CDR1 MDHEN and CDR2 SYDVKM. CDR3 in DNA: TGTGCCAGCAGTTCAACCGGGACACCCCACAATGAGCAGTTCTTC. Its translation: CASSSTGTPHNEQFF.

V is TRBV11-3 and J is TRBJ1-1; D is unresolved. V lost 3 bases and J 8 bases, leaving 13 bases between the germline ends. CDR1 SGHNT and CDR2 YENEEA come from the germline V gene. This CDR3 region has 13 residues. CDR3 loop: CASSFGREQEAFF. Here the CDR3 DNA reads TGTGCCAGCAGCTTCGGGAGAGAACAAGAAGCTTTCTTT.

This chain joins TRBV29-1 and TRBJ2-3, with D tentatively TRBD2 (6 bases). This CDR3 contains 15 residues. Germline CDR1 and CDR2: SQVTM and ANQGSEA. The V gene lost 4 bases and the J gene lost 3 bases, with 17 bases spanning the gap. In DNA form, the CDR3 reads TGCAGCGTTGTTTGGGGAGGCAAAAGTACAGATACGCAGTATTTT. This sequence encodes CSVVWGGKSTDTQYF.

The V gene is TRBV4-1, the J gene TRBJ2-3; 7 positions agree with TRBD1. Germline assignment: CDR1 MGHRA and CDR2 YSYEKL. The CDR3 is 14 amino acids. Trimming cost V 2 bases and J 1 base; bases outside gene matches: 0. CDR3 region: CASSQTGGTDTQYF. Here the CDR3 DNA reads TGCGCCAGCAGCCAAACAGGGGGCACAGATACGCAGTATTTT.

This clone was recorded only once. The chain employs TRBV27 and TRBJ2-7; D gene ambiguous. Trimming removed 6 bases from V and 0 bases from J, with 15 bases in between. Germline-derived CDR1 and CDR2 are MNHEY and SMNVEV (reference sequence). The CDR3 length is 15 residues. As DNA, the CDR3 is TGTGCCAGCAGACGAAACACAAGAACCTCCTACGAGCAGTACTTC. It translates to CASRRNTRTSYEQYF.

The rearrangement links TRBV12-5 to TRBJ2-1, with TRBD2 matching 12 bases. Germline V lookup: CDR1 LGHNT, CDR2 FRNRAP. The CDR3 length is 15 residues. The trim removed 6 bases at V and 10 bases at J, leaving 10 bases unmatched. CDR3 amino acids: CASGSPSGGAQEQFF. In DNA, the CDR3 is TGTGCTAGTGGCTCCCCTAGCGGGGGGGCCCAGGAGCAGTTCTTC.

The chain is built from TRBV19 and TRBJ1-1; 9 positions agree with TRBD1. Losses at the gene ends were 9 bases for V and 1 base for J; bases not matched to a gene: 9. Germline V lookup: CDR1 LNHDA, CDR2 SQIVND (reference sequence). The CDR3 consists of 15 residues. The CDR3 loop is CASIDRGGANTEAFF. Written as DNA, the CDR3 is TGTGCCAGCATTGACAGGGGGGGCGCGAACACTGAAGCTTTCTTT.

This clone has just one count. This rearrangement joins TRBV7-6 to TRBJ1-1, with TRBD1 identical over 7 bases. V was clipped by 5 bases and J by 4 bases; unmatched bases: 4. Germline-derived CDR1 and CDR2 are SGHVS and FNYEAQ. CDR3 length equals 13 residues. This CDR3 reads CASSRDRSTEAFF. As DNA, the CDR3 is TGTGCCAGCAGCCGGGACAGATCCACTGAAGCTTTCTTT.

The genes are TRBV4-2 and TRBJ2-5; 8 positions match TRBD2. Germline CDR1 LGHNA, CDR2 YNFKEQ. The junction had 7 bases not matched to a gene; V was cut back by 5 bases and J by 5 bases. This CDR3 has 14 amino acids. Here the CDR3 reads CASSGGLVVETQYF. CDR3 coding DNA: TGTGCCAGCAGCGGGGGACTAGTGGTGGAGACCCAGTACTTC.

CDR3 coding DNA: TGTGCCAACGGAAATCTAGCGGGGGGGATTCTAGATACGCAGTATTTT. This codes for CANGNLAGGILDTQYF. V is TRBV25-1 and J is TRBJ2-3; TRBD2 matches at 12 bases. Germline lookup yields CDR1 MGHDK and CDR2 SYGVNS. This CDR3 spans 16 amino acids. V was clipped by 10 bases and J by 5 bases; unmatched bases: 13.

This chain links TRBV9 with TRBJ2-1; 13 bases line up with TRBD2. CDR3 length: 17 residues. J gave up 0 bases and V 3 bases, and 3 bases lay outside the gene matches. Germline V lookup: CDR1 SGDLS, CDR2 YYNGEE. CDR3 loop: CASSARTSGGSYNEQFF. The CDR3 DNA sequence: TGTGCCAGCAGCGCCCGGACTAGCGGGGGCTCCTACAATGAGCAGTTCTTC.

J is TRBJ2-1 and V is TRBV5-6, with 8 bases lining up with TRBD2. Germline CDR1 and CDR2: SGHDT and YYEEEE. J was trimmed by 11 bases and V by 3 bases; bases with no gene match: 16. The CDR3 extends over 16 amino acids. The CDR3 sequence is CASSYDLTGGRLQQFF. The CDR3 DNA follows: TGTGCCAGCAGCTACGACCTTACGGGAGGGAGGCTACAGCAGTTCTTC. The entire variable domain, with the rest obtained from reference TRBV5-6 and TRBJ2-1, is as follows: DAGVTQSPTHLIKTRGQQVTLRCSPKSGHDTVSWYQQALGQGPQFIFQYYEEEERQRGNFPDRFSGHQFPNYSSELNVNALLLGDSALYLCASSYDLTGGRLQQFFGPGTRLTVL.

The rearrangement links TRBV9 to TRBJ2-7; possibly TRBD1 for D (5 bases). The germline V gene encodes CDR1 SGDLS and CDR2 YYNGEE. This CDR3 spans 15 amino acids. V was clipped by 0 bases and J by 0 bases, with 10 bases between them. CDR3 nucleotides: TGTGCCAGCAGCGTAGATAAGGGGCCCTCCTACGAGCAGTACTTC. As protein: CASSVDKGPSYEQYF.